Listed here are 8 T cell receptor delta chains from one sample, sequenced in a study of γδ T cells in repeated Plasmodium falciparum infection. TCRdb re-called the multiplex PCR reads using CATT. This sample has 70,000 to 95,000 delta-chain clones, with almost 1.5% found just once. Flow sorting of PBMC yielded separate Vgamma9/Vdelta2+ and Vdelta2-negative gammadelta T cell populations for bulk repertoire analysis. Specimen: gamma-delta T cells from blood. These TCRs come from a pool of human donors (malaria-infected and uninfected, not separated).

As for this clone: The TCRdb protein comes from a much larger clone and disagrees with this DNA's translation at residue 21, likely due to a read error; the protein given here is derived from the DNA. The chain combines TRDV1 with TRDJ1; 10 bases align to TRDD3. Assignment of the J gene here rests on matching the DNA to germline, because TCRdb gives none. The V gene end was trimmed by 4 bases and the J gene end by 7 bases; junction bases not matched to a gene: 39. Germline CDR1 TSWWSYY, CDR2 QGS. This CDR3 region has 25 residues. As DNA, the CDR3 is TGTGCTCTTGGGGTCCGGCCTTCCTTCCATTTTTACTGGGGGATTCCTTCCCTTTTGATCGGTAAACTCATCTTT. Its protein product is CALGVRPSFHFYWGIPSLLIGKLIF.

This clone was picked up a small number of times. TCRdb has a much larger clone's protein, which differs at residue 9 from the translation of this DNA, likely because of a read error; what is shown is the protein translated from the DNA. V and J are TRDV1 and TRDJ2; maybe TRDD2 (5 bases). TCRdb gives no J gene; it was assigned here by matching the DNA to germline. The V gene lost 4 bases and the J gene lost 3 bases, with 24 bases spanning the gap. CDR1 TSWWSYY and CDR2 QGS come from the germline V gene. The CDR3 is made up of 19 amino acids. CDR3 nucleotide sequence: TGTGCTCTTGGGGTTCCTCTTCGATGCGGTCGTGGCCTGACAGCACAACTCTTCTTT. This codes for CALGVPLRCGRGLTAQLFF.

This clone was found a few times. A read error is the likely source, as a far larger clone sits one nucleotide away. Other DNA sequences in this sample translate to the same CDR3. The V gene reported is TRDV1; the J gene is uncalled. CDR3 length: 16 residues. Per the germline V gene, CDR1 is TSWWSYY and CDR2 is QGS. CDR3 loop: CALGEFAGLHKNKLIF. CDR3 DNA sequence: TGTGCTCTTGGGGAATTCGCAGGACTCCATAAGAATAAACTCATCTTC.

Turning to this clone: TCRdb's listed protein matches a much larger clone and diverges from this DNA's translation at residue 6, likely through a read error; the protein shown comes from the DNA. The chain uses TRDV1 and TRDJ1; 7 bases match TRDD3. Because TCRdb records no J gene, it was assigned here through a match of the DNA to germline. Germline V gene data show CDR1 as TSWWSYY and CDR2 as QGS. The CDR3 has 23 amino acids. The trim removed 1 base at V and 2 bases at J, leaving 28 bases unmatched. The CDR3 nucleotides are TGTGCTCTTGGGGAACGGTACCTAAACCTGTACTGGGGAACCAGTGGGGGGACCGATAAACTCATCTTT. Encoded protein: CALGERYLNLYWGTSGGTDKLIF.

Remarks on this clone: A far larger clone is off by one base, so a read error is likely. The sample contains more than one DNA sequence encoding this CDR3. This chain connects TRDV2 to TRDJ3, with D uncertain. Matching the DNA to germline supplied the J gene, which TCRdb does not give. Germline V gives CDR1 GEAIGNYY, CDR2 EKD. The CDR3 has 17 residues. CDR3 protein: CACDTVGSSWDTRQMFF. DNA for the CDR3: TGTGCCTGCGACACCGTAGGGAGCTCCTGGGACACCCGACAGATGTTTTTC.

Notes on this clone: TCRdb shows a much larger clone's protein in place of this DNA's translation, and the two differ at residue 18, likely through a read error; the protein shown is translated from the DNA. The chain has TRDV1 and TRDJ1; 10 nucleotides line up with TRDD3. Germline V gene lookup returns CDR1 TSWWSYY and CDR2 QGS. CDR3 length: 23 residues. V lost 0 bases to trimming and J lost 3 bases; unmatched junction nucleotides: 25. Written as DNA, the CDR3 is TGTGCTCTTGGGGAACTGTTAGATCCTCCCCCCTTTACTGGGGGATTCTACGCCGATAAACTCATCTTT. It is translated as CALGELLDPPPFTGGFYADKLIF.

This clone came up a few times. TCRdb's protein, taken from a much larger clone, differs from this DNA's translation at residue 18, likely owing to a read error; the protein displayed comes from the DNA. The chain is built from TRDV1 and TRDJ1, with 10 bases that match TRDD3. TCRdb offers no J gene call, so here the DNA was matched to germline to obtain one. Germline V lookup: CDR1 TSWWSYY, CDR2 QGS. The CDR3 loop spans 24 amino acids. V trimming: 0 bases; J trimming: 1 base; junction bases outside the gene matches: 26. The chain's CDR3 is CALGELVTTSVGFWGITCTDKLIF. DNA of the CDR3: TGTGCTCTTGGGGAACTAGTTACCACCTCTGTGGGGTTCTGGGGGATAACCTGCACCGATAAACTCATCTTT.

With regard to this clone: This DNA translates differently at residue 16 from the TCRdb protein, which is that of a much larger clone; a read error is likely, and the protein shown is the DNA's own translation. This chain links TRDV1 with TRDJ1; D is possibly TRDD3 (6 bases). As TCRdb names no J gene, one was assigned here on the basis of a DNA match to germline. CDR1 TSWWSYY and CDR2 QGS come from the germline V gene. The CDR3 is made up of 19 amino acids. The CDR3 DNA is TGTGCTCTTGTGCTCTTCCCCCTCGCGGGGGGAGCGACCACCGATGAACTCATCTTT. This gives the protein CALVLFPLAGGATTDELIF.